Detailed here is one TCR beta chain. This sample was taken from a study of tumor-infiltrating lymphocytes in oesophageal squamous cell carcinoma. Each CDR3 protein gets one entry after TCRdb re-called the PCR reads with MiXCR. The profile covers about 3,800 distinct CDR3 sequences, with roughly a fifth appearing a single time and around half taken by the ten largest. V dropped 1 base and J dropped 5 bases, with 9 bases sitting between them. The V gene's germline CDR1 is MDHEN and CDR2 SYDVKM. The CDR3 contains 14 residues. V is TRBV28 and J is TRBJ1-5; D is unclear. The receptor's source is a male donor with esophageal squamous cell carcinoma. Sample: normal esophageal tissue next to the tumor. CDR3 region: CASSLLNSYQPQHF. CDR3 bases: TGTGCCAGCAGTTTATTGAACAGCTATCAGCCCCAGCATTTT.